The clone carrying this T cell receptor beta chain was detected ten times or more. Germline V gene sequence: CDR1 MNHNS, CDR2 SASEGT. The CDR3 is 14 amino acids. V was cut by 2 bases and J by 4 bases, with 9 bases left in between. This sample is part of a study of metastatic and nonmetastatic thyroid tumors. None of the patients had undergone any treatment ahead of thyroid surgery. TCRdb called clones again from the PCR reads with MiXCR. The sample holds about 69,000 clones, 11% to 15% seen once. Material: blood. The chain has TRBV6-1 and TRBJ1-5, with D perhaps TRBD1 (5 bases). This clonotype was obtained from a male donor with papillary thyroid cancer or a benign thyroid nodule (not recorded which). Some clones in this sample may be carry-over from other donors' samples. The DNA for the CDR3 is TGTGCCAGCAGTGAACTGGACACTAATCAGCCCCAGCATTTT. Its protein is CASSELDTNQPQHF.